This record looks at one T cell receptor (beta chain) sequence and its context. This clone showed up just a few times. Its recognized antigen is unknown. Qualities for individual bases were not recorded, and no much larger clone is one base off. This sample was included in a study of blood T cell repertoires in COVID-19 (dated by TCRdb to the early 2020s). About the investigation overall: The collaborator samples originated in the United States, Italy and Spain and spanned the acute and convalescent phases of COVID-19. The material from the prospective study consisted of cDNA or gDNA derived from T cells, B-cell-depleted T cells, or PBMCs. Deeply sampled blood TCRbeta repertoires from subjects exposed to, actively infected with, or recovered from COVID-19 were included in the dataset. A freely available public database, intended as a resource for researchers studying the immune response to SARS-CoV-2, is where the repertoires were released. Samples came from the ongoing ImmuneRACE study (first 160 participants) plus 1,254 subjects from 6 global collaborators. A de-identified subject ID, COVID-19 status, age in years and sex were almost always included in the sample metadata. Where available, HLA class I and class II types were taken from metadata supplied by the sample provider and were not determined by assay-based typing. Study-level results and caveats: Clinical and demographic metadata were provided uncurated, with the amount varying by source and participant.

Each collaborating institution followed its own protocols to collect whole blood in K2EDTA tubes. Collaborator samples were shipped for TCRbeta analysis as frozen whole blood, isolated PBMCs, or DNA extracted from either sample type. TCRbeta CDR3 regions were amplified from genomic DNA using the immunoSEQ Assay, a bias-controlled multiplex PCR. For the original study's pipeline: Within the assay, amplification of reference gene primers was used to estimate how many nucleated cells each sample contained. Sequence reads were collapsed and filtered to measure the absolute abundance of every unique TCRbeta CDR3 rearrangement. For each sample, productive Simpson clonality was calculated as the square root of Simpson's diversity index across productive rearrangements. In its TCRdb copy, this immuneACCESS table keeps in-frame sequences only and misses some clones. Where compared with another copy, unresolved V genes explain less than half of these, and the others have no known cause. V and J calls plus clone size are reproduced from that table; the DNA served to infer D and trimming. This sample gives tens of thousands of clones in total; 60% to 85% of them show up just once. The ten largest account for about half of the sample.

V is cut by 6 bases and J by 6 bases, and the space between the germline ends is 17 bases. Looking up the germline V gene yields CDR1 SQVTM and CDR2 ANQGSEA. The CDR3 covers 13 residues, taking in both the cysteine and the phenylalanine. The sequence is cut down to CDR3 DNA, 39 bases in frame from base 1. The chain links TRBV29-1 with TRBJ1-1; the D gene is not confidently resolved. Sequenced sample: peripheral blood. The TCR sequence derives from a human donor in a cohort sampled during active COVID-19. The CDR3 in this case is CSVGLGGYSEAFF. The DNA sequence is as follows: TGCAGCGTCGGCCTTGGAGGGTATTCTGAAGCTTTCTTT.